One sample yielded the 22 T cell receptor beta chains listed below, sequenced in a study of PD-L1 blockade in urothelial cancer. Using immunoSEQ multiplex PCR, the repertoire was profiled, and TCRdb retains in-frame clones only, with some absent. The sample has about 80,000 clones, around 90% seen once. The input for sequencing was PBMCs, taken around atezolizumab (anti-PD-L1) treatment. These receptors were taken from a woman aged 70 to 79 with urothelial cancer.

The CDR3: CASSALRNTEAFF. The CDR3 DNA follows: TGTGCCAGCAGCGCCCTGAGGAACACTGAAGCTTTCTTT. This sequence joins TRBV7-2 and TRBJ1-1; D gene uncertain. Germline V lookup: CDR1 SGHTA, CDR2 FQGNSA. This CDR3 has 13 residues. With 5 bases removed from V and 1 base from J, the gap between germline ends came to 8 bases. Full variable domain (missing parts from reference TRBV7-2 and TRBJ1-1): GAGVSQSPSNKVTEKGKDVELRCDPISGHTALYWYRQSLGQGLEFLIYFQGNSAPDKSGLPSDRFSAERTGGSVSTLTIQRTQQEDSAVYLCASSALRNTEAFFGQGTRLTVV.

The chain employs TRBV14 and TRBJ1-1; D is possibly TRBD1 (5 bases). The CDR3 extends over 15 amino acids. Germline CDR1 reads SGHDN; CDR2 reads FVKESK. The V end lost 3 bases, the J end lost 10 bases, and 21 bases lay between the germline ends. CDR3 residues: CASSQSWRGAWGAFF. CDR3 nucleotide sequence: TGTGCCAGCAGCCAGTCCTGGCGGGGCGCTTGGGGAGCTTTCTTT.

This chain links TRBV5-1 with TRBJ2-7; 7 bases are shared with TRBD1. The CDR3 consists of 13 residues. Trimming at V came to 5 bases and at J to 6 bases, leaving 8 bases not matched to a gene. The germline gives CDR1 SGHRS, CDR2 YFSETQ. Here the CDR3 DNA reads TGCGCCAGCAGACCCGGACAGGTGTCCGAGCAGTACTTC. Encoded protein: CASRPGQVSEQYF.

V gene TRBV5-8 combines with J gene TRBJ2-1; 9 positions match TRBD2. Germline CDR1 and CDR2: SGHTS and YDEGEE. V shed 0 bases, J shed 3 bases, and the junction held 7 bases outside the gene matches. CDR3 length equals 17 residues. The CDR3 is CASSLVLAGNYYNEQFF. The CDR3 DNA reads TGTGCCAGCAGCTTGGTTCTAGCGGGAAACTACTACAATGAGCAGTTCTTC.

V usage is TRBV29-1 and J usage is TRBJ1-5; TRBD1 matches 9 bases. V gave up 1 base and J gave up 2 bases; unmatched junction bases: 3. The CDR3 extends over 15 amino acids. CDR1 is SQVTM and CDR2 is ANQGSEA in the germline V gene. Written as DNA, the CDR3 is TGCAGCGTTGAAGTTACAGGGGGCGGCAATCAGCCCCAGCATTTT. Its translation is CSVEVTGGGNQPQHF.

In DNA form, the CDR3 reads TGTGCCAGCAGCCACCCCTTTTGGCAGGATGAAAAACTGTTTTTT. Protein product: CASSHPFWQDEKLFF. The chain combines TRBV7-2 with TRBJ1-4; no clear D. The ends were cut back, 5 bases at V and 6 bases at J, with 16 bases in the middle. Germline-derived CDR1 and CDR2 are SGHTA and FQGNSA. The CDR3 covers 15 residues.

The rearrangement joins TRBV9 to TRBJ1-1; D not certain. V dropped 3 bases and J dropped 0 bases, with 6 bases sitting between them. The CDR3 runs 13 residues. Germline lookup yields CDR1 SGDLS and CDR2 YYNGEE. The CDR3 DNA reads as TGTGCCAGCAGCGGACACTTGAACACTGAAGCTTTCTTT. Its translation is CASSGHLNTEAFF.

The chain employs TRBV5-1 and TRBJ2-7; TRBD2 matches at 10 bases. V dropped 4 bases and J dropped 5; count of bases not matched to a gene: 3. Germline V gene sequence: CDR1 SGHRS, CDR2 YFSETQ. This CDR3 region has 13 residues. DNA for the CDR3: TGCGCCAGCAGCCCTAGCGGGAGTGACGAGCAGTACTTC. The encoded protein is CASSPSGSDEQYF.

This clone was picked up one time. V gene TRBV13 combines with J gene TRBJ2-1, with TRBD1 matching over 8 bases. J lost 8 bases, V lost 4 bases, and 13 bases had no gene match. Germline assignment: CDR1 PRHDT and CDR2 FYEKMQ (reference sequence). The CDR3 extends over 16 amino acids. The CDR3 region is CASSSLLRTGRHEQFF. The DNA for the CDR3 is TGTGCCAGCAGCTCCCTTCTTAGGACAGGGAGGCATGAGCAGTTCTTC.

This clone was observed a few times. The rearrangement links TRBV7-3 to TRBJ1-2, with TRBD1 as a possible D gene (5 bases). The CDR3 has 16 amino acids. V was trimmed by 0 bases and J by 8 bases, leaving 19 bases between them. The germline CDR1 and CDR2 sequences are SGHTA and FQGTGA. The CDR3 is CASSLTPRRYRGGYTF. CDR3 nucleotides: TGTGCCAGCAGCTTAACGCCGAGACGGTATAGGGGCGGCTACACCTTC.

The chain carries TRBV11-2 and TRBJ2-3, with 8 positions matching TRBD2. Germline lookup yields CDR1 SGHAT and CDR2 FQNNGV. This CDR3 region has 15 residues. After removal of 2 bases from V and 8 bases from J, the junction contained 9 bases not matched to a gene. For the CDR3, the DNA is TGTGCCAGCAGCTTAATTTCGGGAGGGGCGGGTACGCAGTATTTT. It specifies CASSLISGGAGTQYF.

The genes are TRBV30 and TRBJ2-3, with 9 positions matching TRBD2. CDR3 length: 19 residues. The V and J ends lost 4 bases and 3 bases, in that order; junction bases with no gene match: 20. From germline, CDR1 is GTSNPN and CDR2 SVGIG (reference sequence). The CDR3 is CAWTGVLAGLAKRTDTQYF. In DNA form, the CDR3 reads TGTGCCTGGACGGGGGTGCTAGCGGGGTTAGCTAAGAGGACAGATACGCAGTATTTT.

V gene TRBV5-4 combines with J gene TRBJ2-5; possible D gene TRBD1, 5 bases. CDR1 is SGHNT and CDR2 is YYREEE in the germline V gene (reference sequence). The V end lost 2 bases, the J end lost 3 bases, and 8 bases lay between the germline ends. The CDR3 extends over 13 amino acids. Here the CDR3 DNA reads TGTGCCAGCAGCTTAAAAGGGGAAGAGACCCAGTACTTC. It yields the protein CASSLKGEETQYF.

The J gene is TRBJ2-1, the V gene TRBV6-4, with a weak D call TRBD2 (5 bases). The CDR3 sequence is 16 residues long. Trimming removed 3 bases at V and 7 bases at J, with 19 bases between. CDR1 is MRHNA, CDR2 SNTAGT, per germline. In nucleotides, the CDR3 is TGTGCCAGCAGTGAAACTGGTAGAGTCAGAGGGAATGAGCAGTTCTTC. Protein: CASSETGRVRGNEQFF.

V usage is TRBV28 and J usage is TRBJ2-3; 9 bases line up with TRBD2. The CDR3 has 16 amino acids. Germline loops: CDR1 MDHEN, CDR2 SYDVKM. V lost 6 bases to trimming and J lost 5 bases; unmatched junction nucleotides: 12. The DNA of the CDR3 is TGTGCCAGCAGCCAGCCGGGACTAGCCGTGGGAGATACGCAGTATTTT. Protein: CASSQPGLAVGDTQYF.

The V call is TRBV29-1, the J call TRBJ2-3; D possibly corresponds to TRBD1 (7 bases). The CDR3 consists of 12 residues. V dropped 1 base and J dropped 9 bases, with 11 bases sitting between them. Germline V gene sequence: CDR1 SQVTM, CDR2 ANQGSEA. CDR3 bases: TGCAGCGTTGAAGTTCAGGGGGGAACGCAGTATTTT. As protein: CSVEVQGGTQYF.

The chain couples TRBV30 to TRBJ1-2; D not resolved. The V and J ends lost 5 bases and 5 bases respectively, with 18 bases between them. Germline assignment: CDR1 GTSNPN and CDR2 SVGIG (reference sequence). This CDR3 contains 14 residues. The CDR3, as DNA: TGTGCCTGGGGATCCGGGGTTCCGGGGTATGGCTACACCTTC. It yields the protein CAWGSGVPGYGYTF.

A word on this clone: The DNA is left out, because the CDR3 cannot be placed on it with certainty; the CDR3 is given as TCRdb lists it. The CDR3 protein is CASSSSGLAGGYNEQFF. V usage is TRBV27 and J usage is TRBJ2-1; TRBD2 reflects the table's D call only, with no check against the DNA. Germline values: CDR1 MNHEY, CDR2 SMNVEV (reference sequence). With termini counted, the CDR3 has 17 amino acids.

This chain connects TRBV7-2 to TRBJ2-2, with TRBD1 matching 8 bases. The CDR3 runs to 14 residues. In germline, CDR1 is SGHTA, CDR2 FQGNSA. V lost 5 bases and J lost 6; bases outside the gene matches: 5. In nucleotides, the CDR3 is TGTGCCAGCAGCCCGGACAGGGCGGCCGGGGAGCTGTTTTTT. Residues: CASSPDRAAGELFF.

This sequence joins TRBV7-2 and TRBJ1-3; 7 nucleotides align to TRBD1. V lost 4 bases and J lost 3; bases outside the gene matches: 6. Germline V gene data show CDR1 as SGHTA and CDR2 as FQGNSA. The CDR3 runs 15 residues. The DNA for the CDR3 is TGTGCCAGCAGCTCCCGGACAGGCGATGGAAACACCATATATTTT. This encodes CASSSRTGDGNTIYF.

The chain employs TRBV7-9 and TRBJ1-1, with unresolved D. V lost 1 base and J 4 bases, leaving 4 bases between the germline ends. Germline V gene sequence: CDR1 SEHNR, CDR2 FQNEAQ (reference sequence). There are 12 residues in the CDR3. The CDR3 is CASSLGSTEAFF. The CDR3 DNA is TGTGCCAGCAGCTTAGGTAGCACTGAAGCTTTCTTT.

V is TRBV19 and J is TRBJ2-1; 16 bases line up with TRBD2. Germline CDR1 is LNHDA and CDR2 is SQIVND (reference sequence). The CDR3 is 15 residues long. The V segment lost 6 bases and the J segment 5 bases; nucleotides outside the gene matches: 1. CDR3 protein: CASSGTSGGDNEQFF. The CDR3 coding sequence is TGTGCCAGTAGCGGGACTAGCGGGGGGGACAATGAGCAGTTCTTC.